The 32 T cell receptor beta chains listed next were all sequenced from one sample in a study of blood T cell repertoires in COVID-19. Method: immunoSEQ multiplex PCR; TCRdb's copy keeps in-frame clones and lacks some. The top ten hold more than 20% of the sample, which has some 87,000 clones, about 84% seen once. Sequenced: peripheral blood. All receptors come from a human donor in a cohort sampled during active COVID-19.

The rearrangement joins TRBV19 to TRBJ1-5; D not certain. Germline-derived CDR1 and CDR2 are LNHDA and SQIVND (reference sequence). The CDR3 loop spans 16 amino acids. V was trimmed by 6 bases and J by 0 bases, leaving 15 bases between them. The CDR3 DNA sequence: TGTGCCAGTAGCCCGTACAGCTTTTATAGCAATCAGCCCCAGCATTTT. Its translation: CASSPYSFYSNQPQHF.

V gene TRBV28 combines with J gene TRBJ1-3, with 9 bases fitting TRBD1. The CDR3 consists of 16 residues. Losses at the gene ends were 5 bases for V and 2 bases for J; bases not matched to a gene: 7. Germline CDR1 MDHEN, CDR2 SYDVKM. The CDR3 nucleotides read TGTGCCAGCAGTGCCCCCGGGACAGGGCCTGGAAACACCATATATTTT. Translating it yields CASSAPGTGPGNTIYF.

This clone has just a few counts. The V and J genes are TRBV6-6 and TRBJ2-7; 11 nucleotides align to TRBD2. Germline values: CDR1 MNHNY, CDR2 SVGAGI (reference sequence). The CDR3 runs 15 residues. J lost 2 bases, V lost 4 bases, and 4 bases had no gene match. This CDR3 reads CASSFVAGGPYEQYF. The CDR3 bases are TGTGCCAGCAGTTTCGTAGCGGGAGGGCCCTACGAGCAGTACTTC.

The chain is built from TRBV24-1 and TRBJ1-1, with 7 positions matching TRBD1. The CDR3 consists of 18 residues. V lost 7 bases, J lost 0 bases, and 16 bases stayed unmatched. Per germline, CDR1 KGHDR and CDR2 SFDVKD. The CDR3 region has the DNA TGTGCCACCAGGATGCGGACAGGAGGGCTCTTATTGAACACTGAAGCTTTCTTT. Translating gives CATRMRTGGLLLNTEAFF.

There are a few counts of this clone. This sequence joins TRBV3-1 (or the pseudogene TRBV3-2) and TRBJ1-2, with D possibly TRBD1 on 5 matching bases. Germline CDR1 and CDR2: LGHDT and YNNKEL (reference sequence). V lost 5 bases and J lost 2, with 9 bases in between. This CDR3 comprises 13 residues. The DNA for the CDR3 is TGTGCCAGCAGCGACAGACCGAACTATGGCTACACCTTC. Residues: CASSDRPNYGYTF.

The rearrangement joins TRBV19 to TRBJ2-7, with TRBD2 as a possible D gene (6 bases). CDR3 length: 14 amino acids. Trimming stripped 3 bases from V and 2 bases from J, with 11 bases between. Looked up from germline, CDR1 is LNHDA and CDR2 is SQIVND (reference sequence). The CDR3 DNA is TGTGCCAGTAGTATCAGTGGGGAGGCCTACGAGCAGTACTTC. It translates to CASSISGEAYEQYF. The full variable domain, its missing parts supplied by reference TRBV19 and TRBJ2-7, is DGGITQSPKYLFRKEGQNVTLSCEQNLNHDAMYWYRQDPGQGLRLIYYSQIVNDFQKGDIAEGYSVSREKKESFPLTVTSAQKNPTAFYLCASSISGEAYEQYFGPGTRLTVT.

V usage is TRBV18 and J usage is TRBJ1-4; 8 bases align to TRBD1. The CDR3 extends over 14 amino acids. Germline trimming cut 6 bases from V and 3 bases from J; bases unmatched to any gene: 3. Germline CDR1 is KGHSH and CDR2 is LQKENI. The CDR3 sequence is CASSQGAANEKLFF. The CDR3 coding sequence is TGTGCCAGCTCGCAGGGGGCGGCTAATGAAAAACTGTTTTTT.

This sequence joins TRBV7-9 and TRBJ2-3, with 10 bases matching TRBD2. CDR1 and CDR2 from the germline V gene are SEHNR and FQNEAQ (reference sequence). V dropped 5 bases and J dropped 3; count of bases not matched to a gene: 5. This CDR3 region has 15 residues. The CDR3 region has the DNA TGTGCCAGCAGCCAGCGGGGGGGCCGGACAGATACGCAGTATTTT. Translation: CASSQRGGRTDTQYF.

The chain couples TRBV29-1 to TRBJ2-1; weak D call: TRBD2 (5 bases). The V gene lost 6 bases and the J gene lost 4 bases, with 13 bases spanning the gap. The CDR3 totals 13 residues. The germline V gene has CDR1 SQVTM and CDR2 ANQGSEA. The CDR3 reads CSVPALGYNEQFF. The CDR3 DNA sequence: TGCAGCGTCCCCGCACTAGGTTACAATGAGCAGTTCTTC.

The chain is built from TRBV3-1 (or the pseudogene TRBV3-2) and TRBJ2-1; 9 bases line up with TRBD2. V lost 5 bases and J lost 5; bases outside the gene matches: 10. Germline V CDR1 and CDR2: LGHDT, YNNKEL (reference sequence). CDR3 size: 16 residues. The CDR3 coding sequence is TGTGCCAGCAGCTTAACCGGGACTAGCTATGACAATGAGCAGTTCTTC. Translation: CASSLTGTSYDNEQFF.

V usage is TRBV5-1 and J usage is TRBJ2-1, with 9 positions matching TRBD2. This CDR3 region has 16 residues. Germline lookup yields CDR1 SGHRS and CDR2 YFSETQ. V lost 4 bases to trimming and J lost 2 bases; unmatched junction nucleotides: 7. In DNA form, the CDR3 reads TGCGCCAGCAGCGTCGACCCTAGCGGGACCTACAATGAGCAGTTCTTC. As protein: CASSVDPSGTYNEQFF. The full variable domain, rest sourced from reference TRBV5-1 and TRBJ2-1, is KAGVTQTPRYLIKTRGQQVTLSCSPISGHRSVSWYQQTPGQGLQFLFEYFSETQRNKGNFPGRFSGRQFSNSRSEMNVSTLELGDSALYLCASSVDPSGTYNEQFFGPGTRLTVL.

This clone was seen a single time. The J gene is TRBJ1-5, the V gene TRBV6-2 or TRBV6-3, with TRBD1 matching 9 bases. CDR3 length equals 15 residues. The junction had 6 bases not matched to a gene; V was cut back by 6 bases and J by 3 bases. Germline V lookup: CDR1 MNHEY, CDR2 SVGEGT. CDR3 loop: CASSRGQGLNQPQHF. DNA of the CDR3: TGTGCCAGCAGCCGCGGACAGGGGCTCAATCAGCCCCAGCATTTT.

This clone was recorded once. This sequence joins TRBV28 and TRBJ1-6; possible D gene TRBD1, 6 bases. Germline V gene data show CDR1 as MDHEN and CDR2 as SYDVKM. V dropped 6 bases and J dropped 7 bases, with 19 bases sitting between them. The CDR3 loop spans 16 amino acids. CDR3: CASRGGGLSGNSPLHF. DNA for the CDR3: TGTGCCAGCAGGGGAGGGGGGCTAAGTGGGAATTCACCCCTCCACTTT.

The genes are TRBV2 and TRBJ1-5; TRBD1 agrees at 9 bases. Germline CDR1 SNHLY, CDR2 FYNNEI. The CDR3 has 15 residues. Germline trimming cut 4 bases from V and 3 bases from J; bases unmatched to any gene: 4. CDR3 amino acids: CASSAGTGFNQPQHF. CDR3 bases: TGTGCCAGCAGTGCAGGGACAGGGTTCAATCAGCCCCAGCATTTT.

This clone was observed a handful of times. The rearrangement links TRBV5-1 to TRBJ1-1, with D perhaps TRBD1 (5 bases). The CDR3 totals 12 residues. CDR1 is SGHRS, CDR2 YFSETQ, per germline. Trimming cost V 4 bases and J 11 bases, with 15 bases left between them. In DNA form, the CDR3 reads TGCGCCAGCAGCCGATGGGAGGGGATCGCTTTCTTT. It is translated as CASSRWEGIAFF.

V gene TRBV2 combines with J gene TRBJ2-5; possible D gene TRBD1, 6 bases. This CDR3 region has 15 residues. Germline values: CDR1 SNHLY, CDR2 FYNNEI. The V and J ends lost 10 bases and 4 bases respectively, with 22 bases between them. CDR3 sequence: CATQGGSGTGETQYF. CDR3 DNA: TGTGCCACCCAAGGGGGATCCGGGACCGGAGAGACCCAGTACTTC.

The chain combines TRBV6-1 with TRBJ2-7; D gene ambiguous. Trimming left V 2 bases short and J 2 bases short, with 7 bases between. From germline, CDR1 is MNHNS and CDR2 SASEGT. This CDR3 is built from 13 residues. The CDR3 DNA is TGTGCCAGCAGTGAAACTGTCGCCTACGAGCAGTACTTC. As protein: CASSETVAYEQYF.

V is TRBV7-8 and J is TRBJ2-1; a weak D match, TRBD1 (5 bases). The V gene lost 4 bases and the J gene lost 2 bases, with 9 bases spanning the gap. This CDR3 has 14 amino acids. Germline V gives CDR1 SGHVS, CDR2 FQNEAQ. CDR3 sequence reads: CASSSRGPYNEQFF. DNA of the CDR3: TGTGCCAGCAGCTCAAGGGGTCCCTACAATGAGCAGTTCTTC. The full variable domain, rest sourced from reference TRBV7-8 and TRBJ2-1, is GAGVSQSPRYKVAKRGQDVALRCDPISGHVSLFWYQQALGQGPEFLTYFQNEAQLDKSGLPSDRFFAERPEGSVSTLKIQRTQQEDSAVYLCASSSRGPYNEQFFGPGTRLTVL.

The chain has TRBV5-1 and TRBJ1-1; 7 bases fit TRBD1. With V trimmed by 0 bases and J by 8 bases, 10 bases remained unmatched. Looked up from germline, CDR1 is SGHRS and CDR2 is YFSETQ. This CDR3 spans 15 amino acids. CDR3 loop: CASSLAGREGAEAFF. The CDR3 coding sequence is TGCGCCAGCAGCTTGGCCGGGCGTGAGGGGGCAGAAGCTTTCTTT.

The chain uses TRBV21-1 and TRBJ2-1; the D segment call TRBD1 is taken from the table without a DNA check. TRBV21-1 is a pseudogene. The CDR3 has 17 amino acids. CDR3 sequence (DNA): TGTGCCAGCAGCAAAGTATTTGACAGGGTTTCGGAGAATGAGCAGTTCTTC. It codes for CASSKVFDRVSENEQFF.

The J gene is TRBJ2-3, the V gene TRBV28, with 8 bases lining up with TRBD2. In germline, CDR1 is MDHEN, CDR2 SYDVKM. This CDR3 contains 12 residues. J gave up 14 bases and V 6 bases, and 10 bases lay outside the gene matches. The DNA of the CDR3 is TGTGCCAGCAGCAAAGAGATAGCGGGAACGTATTTT. Translation: CASSKEIAGTYF.

The sample holds one count of this clone. The chain joins TRBV19 to TRBJ1-1; no firm D call. The CDR3 runs to 14 residues. The germline CDR1 and CDR2 sequences are LNHDA and SQIVND (reference sequence). Trimming shortened V by 5 bases and J by 1 base, and 11 bases separated the two germline ends. In DNA, the CDR3 is TGTGCCAGTAGTCGTGGCAGGTCGAACACTGAAGCTTTCTTT. Its protein product is CASSRGRSNTEAFF. Supplemented by reference TRBV19 and TRBJ1-1, the full variable domain reads DGGITQSPKYLFRKEGQNVTLSCEQNLNHDAMYWYRQDPGQGLRLIYYSQIVNDFQKGDIAEGYSVSREKKESFPLTVTSAQKNPTAFYLCASSRGRSNTEAFFGQGTRLTVV.

This clone was detected once. The chain uses TRBV19 and TRBJ2-1; 9 bases align to TRBD2. The CDR3 is 15 amino acids. Losses at the gene ends were 3 bases for V and 7 bases for J; bases not matched to a gene: 7. Germline CDR1 is LNHDA and CDR2 is SQIVND (reference sequence). CDR3 nucleotide sequence: TGTGCCAGTAGTATTGCGGGAGGGCCGGGGAATGAGCAGTTCTTC. This gives the protein CASSIAGGPGNEQFF.

The rearrangement uses TRBV7-9 and TRBJ1-3, with 8 nucleotides matching TRBD1. CDR1 and CDR2 from the germline V gene are SEHNR and FQNEAQ (reference sequence). Trimming took 4 bases from V and 8 from J; bases not matched to a gene: 7. The CDR3 covers 14 residues. The CDR3: CASSSQDREDTIYF. DNA of the CDR3: TGTGCCAGCAGCTCACAGGACAGGGAGGACACCATATATTTT.

The J gene is TRBJ2-1, the V gene TRBV16, with D tentatively TRBD2 (5 bases). Germline assignment: CDR1 KGHSY and CDR2 FQNENV. Trimming removed 2 bases at V and 5 bases at J, with 10 bases between. The CDR3 length is 14 residues. The DNA for the CDR3 is TGTGCCAGCAGCCAACAAGGAGGCAACAATGAGCAGTTCTTC. This sequence encodes CASSQQGGNNEQFF.

The chain has TRBV5-1 and TRBJ2-3; D call uncertain. The V end was cut by 2 bases, the J end by 1 base, with 11 bases between. The CDR3 runs to 15 residues. Germline loops: CDR1 SGHRS, CDR2 YFSETQ. DNA of the CDR3: TGCGCCAGCAGCTTCCTAGAGCCAGGCACAGATACGCAGTATTTT. Its protein product is CASSFLEPGTDTQYF. Supplemented by reference TRBV5-1 and TRBJ2-3, the full variable domain reads KAGVTQTPRYLIKTRGQQVTLSCSPISGHRSVSWYQQTPGQGLQFLFEYFSETQRNKGNFPGRFSGRQFSNSRSEMNVSTLELGDSALYLCASSFLEPGTDTQYFGPGTRLTVL.

This clone was found a few times. The chain is built from TRBV10-1 and TRBJ2-7, with TRBD1 identical over 8 bases. The junction had 6 bases not matched to a gene; V was cut back by 3 bases and J by 5 bases. The V gene's germline CDR1 is WNHNN and CDR2 SYGVQD (reference sequence). CDR3 length: 14 residues. The CDR3 DNA sequence: TGCGCCAGCAGTGAATCAGGGGGCCGCGACGAGCAGTACTTC. Protein product: CASSESGGRDEQYF.

This clone was observed a few times. This chain uses TRBV5-1 with TRBJ2-5; 12 nucleotides match TRBD1. The V segment lost 0 bases and the J segment 4 bases; nucleotides outside the gene matches: 4. The CDR3 has 16 amino acids. CDR1 SGHRS and CDR2 YFSETQ come from the germline V gene. Written as DNA, the CDR3 is TGCGCCAGCAGCTTGGAGGGACAGGGGGCCGGAGAGACCCAGTACTTC. Translated: CASSLEGQGAGETQYF. Combining the CDR3 with reference TRBV5-1 and TRBJ2-5 gives the whole variable domain KAGVTQTPRYLIKTRGQQVTLSCSPISGHRSVSWYQQTPGQGLQFLFEYFSETQRNKGNFPGRFSGRQFSNSRSEMNVSTLELGDSALYLCASSLEGQGAGETQYFGPGTRLLVL.

The gene calls are TRBV10-3 and TRBJ2-1, with 8 bases identical to TRBD2. Germline trimming cut 3 bases from V and 9 bases from J; bases unmatched to any gene: 13. The CDR3 length is 16 residues. Germline CDR1 reads ENHRY; CDR2 reads SYGVKD. CDR3: CAISESLAGLQGEQFF. In DNA, the CDR3 is TGTGCCATCAGTGAAAGTCTAGCGGGTCTACAGGGTGAGCAGTTCTTC.

This chain links TRBV7-8 with TRBJ2-7; D gene uncertain. The CDR3 contains 14 residues. Germline V gene data show CDR1 as SGHVS and CDR2 as FQNEAQ. V was clipped by 2 bases and J by 0 bases, with 8 bases between them. CDR3 residues: CASSLQTGSYEQYF. The CDR3, as DNA: TGTGCCAGCAGCTTACAGACGGGCTCCTACGAGCAGTACTTC.

The CDR3 is CASSRTQGANYGYTF. As DNA, the CDR3 is TGCGCCAGCAGCCGTACACAGGGGGCTAACTATGGCTACACCTTC. The V call is TRBV4-1, the J call TRBJ1-2, with TRBD1 identical over 8 bases. Per germline, CDR1 MGHRA and CDR2 YSYEKL. Germline trimming cut 4 bases from V and 0 bases from J; bases unmatched to any gene: 4. This CDR3 spans 15 amino acids.

The chain combines TRBV9 with TRBJ2-2; 11 bases fit TRBD2. Trimming removed 0 bases from V and 2 bases from J; junction bases left unmatched: 6. In germline, CDR1 is SGDLS, CDR2 YYNGEE. CDR3 length equals 18 residues. In DNA, the CDR3 is TGTGCCAGCAGCGTAGTGACTAGCGGGGCTCTAAACACCGGGGAGCTGTTTTTT. It translates to CASSVVTSGALNTGELFF.